Given below is one T cell receptor beta chain in context. Its target is not known. Using its own MiXCR run on the 5' RACE reads, TCRdb lists one record per CDR3 protein. Among 35,000 to 50,000 distinct CDR3 sequences listed, approximately 22% were seen once. As for time point: blood at routine non-recurrence follow-up after resection. From tumor, nontumor lung or frozen PBMC, whole RNA was taken unsorted for sequencing. The data stem from a study of spatial heterogeneity in lung cancer. The study, taken as a whole, reports: Expanded tumor TCRs that were ubiquitous appeared in blood more at resection than follow-up.

Germline CDR1 and CDR2: LGHDT and YNNKEL (reference sequence). The V end was cut by 5 bases, the J end by 4 bases, with 9 bases between. There are 13 residues in the CDR3. J is TRBJ1-5 and V is TRBV3-1; D might be TRBD1 (6 bases). The sequencing used PBMCs, collected at follow-up. This clonotype originated in a female donor with early-stage non-small cell lung cancer. The CDR3 DNA is TGTGCCAGCAGCTGGACAGATAATCAGCCCCAGCATTTT. As protein: CASSWTDNQPQHF.